The 17 T cell receptor beta chains in this list originate from one sample, sequenced in a study of blood T cell repertoires in COVID-19. Method: immunoSEQ multiplex PCR; TCRdb's copy keeps in-frame clones and lacks some. The data contain about 160,000 clones, roughly 81% of them singletons. The source material was peripheral blood. The receptors stem from a woman in her forties or fifties with COVID-19, enrolled during active disease.

This clone was counted a single time. This rearrangement joins TRBV2 to TRBJ1-3; tentative D call: TRBD1 (5 bases). The CDR3 consists of 16 residues. Trimming took off 4 bases at V and 2 bases at J, with 15 bases between the two ends. Germline CDR1 reads SNHLY; CDR2 reads FYNNEI. Here the CDR3 reads CASSVQGTRTGNTIYF. CDR3 nucleotides: TGTGCCAGCAGTGTTCAAGGGACTAGGACTGGAAACACCATATATTTT.

The chain has TRBV5-4 and TRBJ2-2; 13 positions agree with TRBD2. The CDR3 loop spans 16 amino acids. Germline V gene data show CDR1 as SGHNT and CDR2 as YYREEE (reference sequence). J gave up 8 bases and V 4 bases, and 8 bases lay outside the gene matches. The CDR3 region is CASSPPGLAGTGELFF. DNA for the CDR3: TGTGCCAGCAGCCCGCCGGGACTAGCGGGGACGGGGGAGCTGTTTTTT. The full variable domain, with the rest looked up from reference TRBV5-4 and TRBJ2-2, is ETGVTQSPTHLIKTRGQQVTLRCSSQSGHNTVSWYQQALGQGPQFIFQYYREEENGRGNFPPRFSGLQFPNYSSELNVNALELDDSALYLCASSPPGLAGTGELFFGEGSRLTVL.

The rearrangement links TRBV28 to TRBJ2-3, with D unclear. V lost 3 bases, J lost 3 bases, and 10 bases lay in between. Germline CDR1 is MDHEN and CDR2 is SYDVKM. This CDR3 region has 14 residues. The CDR3 loop reads CASSFLEATDTQYF. The CDR3 nucleotides are TGTGCCAGCAGTTTTCTTGAGGCGACAGATACGCAGTATTTT.

The chain is built from TRBV5-1 and TRBJ2-5; the match to TRBD2 covers 7 bases. CDR1 SGHRS and CDR2 YFSETQ come from the germline V gene. CDR3 length equals 14 residues. Trimming took 4 bases from V and 0 from J; bases not matched to a gene: 3. The CDR3 protein is CASSREANQETQYF. The CDR3 nucleotides read TGCGCCAGCAGCCGGGAGGCCAACCAAGAGACCCAGTACTTC.

The table lists this clone with a few counts. The chain uses TRBV7-2 and TRBJ1-2; tentative D call: TRBD1 (5 bases). This CDR3 region has 13 residues. The germline CDR1 and CDR2 sequences are SGHTA and FQGNSA. Trimming took off 2 bases at V and 2 bases at J, with 6 bases between the two ends. DNA for the CDR3: TGTGCCAGCAGCTTAAGGGGAAACTATGGCTACACCTTC. This translates into CASSLRGNYGYTF.

The chain is built from TRBV27 and TRBJ2-3; D may be TRBD1 (6 bases). V lost 10 bases and J 9 bases, leaving 14 bases between the germline ends. Germline loops: CDR1 MNHEY, CDR2 SMNVEV (reference sequence). The CDR3 runs to 11 residues. The CDR3 DNA is TGTGCCACGCGACAGGTCCAGACGCAGTATTTT. Its protein is CATRQVQTQYF.

The rearrangement joins TRBV6-1 to TRBJ2-5, with TRBD2 matching over 9 bases. The CDR3 length is 21 residues. CDR1 and CDR2 (germline): MNHNS, SASEGT. V shed 1 base and J 0 bases; nucleotides not matched to a gene: 18. The CDR3 sequence: CASSEESVLSGGTWYQETQYF. The CDR3 DNA reads TGTGCCAGCAGTGAAGAGTCGGTCTTAAGCGGGGGGACCTGGTACCAAGAGACCCAGTACTTC.

The genes are TRBV6-6 and TRBJ1-4, with D hard to call. Per germline, CDR1 MNHNY and CDR2 SVGAGI (reference sequence). CDR3 length: 14 residues. The V gene lost 5 bases and the J gene lost 7 bases, with 14 bases spanning the gap. The DNA of the CDR3 is TGTGCCAGCAGTCTACTACTAATACGTGAAAAACTGTTTTTT. Protein: CASSLLLIREKLFF.

V is TRBV7-6 and J is TRBJ2-3; TRBD2 agrees at 10 bases. CDR1 SGHVS and CDR2 FNYEAQ come from the germline V gene. Trimming at V came to 5 bases and at J to 1 base, leaving 12 bases not matched to a gene. CDR3 length: 18 amino acids. The CDR3 sequence: CASSPSIWLAGGTDTQYF. The CDR3 DNA reads TGTGCCAGCAGCCCTAGTATTTGGCTAGCGGGAGGCACAGATACGCAGTATTTT.

V usage is TRBV2 and J usage is TRBJ2-1; TRBD2 aligns across 12 bases. The CDR3 spans 18 residues. Germline V gene sequence: CDR1 SNHLY, CDR2 FYNNEI. V gave up 0 bases and J gave up 7 bases; unmatched junction bases: 10. The CDR3 spells CASSEAPLAGGPNNEQFF. CDR3 nucleotides: TGTGCCAGCAGTGAAGCGCCCCTAGCGGGGGGGCCAAATAATGAGCAGTTCTTC.

The chain is built from TRBV30 and TRBJ2-1, with TRBD2 matching 10 bases. Trimming at V came to 0 bases and at J to 10 bases, leaving 6 bases not matched to a gene. CDR3 length: 14 residues. Germline CDR1 is GTSNPN and CDR2 is SVGIG (reference sequence). CDR3 nucleotide sequence: TGTGCCTGGAGTGTAAGCGGGGGGGCGTACGAGCAGTTCTTC. Its protein is CAWSVSGGAYEQFF.

The J gene is TRBJ1-1, the V gene TRBV13; the match to TRBD1 covers 9 bases. The V gene end was trimmed by 6 bases and the J gene end by 3 bases; junction bases not matched to a gene: 2. Germline assignment: CDR1 PRHDT and CDR2 FYEKMQ (reference sequence). This CDR3 contains 13 residues. CDR3 in amino acids: CASRGQGYTEAFF. The DNA for the CDR3 is TGTGCCAGCAGAGGACAGGGGTACACTGAAGCTTTCTTT.

V usage is TRBV4-1 and J usage is TRBJ1-6, with TRBD1 matching 9 bases. With 5 bases clipped from V and 7 bases from J, the junction kept 12 bases outside the gene matches. This CDR3 contains 17 residues. Germline V gene data show CDR1 as MGHRA and CDR2 as YSYEKL. The DNA of the CDR3 is TGCGCCAGCAGCTCCCCCCGGGACAGGGTAGAGAATTCACCCCTCCACTTT. Encoded protein: CASSSPRDRVENSPLHF.

The chain combines TRBV6-6 with TRBJ1-2; TRBD1 agrees at 9 bases. CDR3 length equals 16 residues. Trimming cost V 7 bases and J 8 bases; bases outside gene matches: 17. Looked up from germline, CDR1 is MNHNY and CDR2 is SVGAGI (reference sequence). The CDR3 nucleotides are TGTGCCAGCACACGACCCTCCTCGGGACAGGGTTTCGGCTACACCTTC. This codes for CASTRPSSGQGFGYTF.

This chain connects TRBV29-1 to TRBJ2-3; weak D call: TRBD1 (6 bases). CDR1 SQVTM and CDR2 ANQGSEA come from the germline V gene. The ends were cut back, 2 bases at V and 5 bases at J, with 14 bases in the middle. The CDR3 sequence is 14 residues long. The CDR3 DNA reads as TGCAGCGTTGAACCCGGTACAGGGTTAGATACGCAGTATTTT. It encodes CSVEPGTGLDTQYF.

The rearrangement uses TRBV7-2 and TRBJ1-3; TRBD1 agrees at 11 bases. The CDR3 spans 19 residues. Germline V gives CDR1 SGHTA, CDR2 FQGNSA. With V trimmed by 3 bases and J by 7 bases, 17 bases remained unmatched. In DNA, the CDR3 is TGTGCCAGCAGCTTGGACAGGGGGCGATATCCCGATGCGGGGAACACCATATATTTT. It codes for CASSLDRGRYPDAGNTIYF.

The CDR3 is CASSPTGGHYNEQFF. CDR3 nucleotides: TGTGCCAGCAGTCCGACAGGGGGCCATTACAATGAGCAGTTCTTC. This chain links TRBV27 with TRBJ2-1; 10 nucleotides line up with TRBD1. The CDR3 extends over 15 amino acids. Trimming cost V 5 bases and J 4 bases; bases outside gene matches: 5. CDR1 and CDR2 from the germline V gene are MNHEY and SMNVEV (reference sequence).